This T cell receptor beta chain was captured by sequencing in a study of blood T cell repertoires in COVID-19. The wider study: T cells, B-cell-depleted T cells, or PBMCs supplied cDNA or gDNA.

Source study methods: Nucleated cell number was recorded as an estimate derived from reference gene primer amplification. Profiled with immunoSEQ multiplex PCR; TCRdb holds only in-frame clones, not every one. V, J and clone size derive from that table, while D and trimming were established from the DNA sequence. Found here are some 390,000 clones, more than 80% of them singletons; the top ten hold about 1.1%. Clinical history reported by participants formed the basis on which cohorts were assigned. Two negative PCRs, clearance, or symptom resolution had been documented for recovered Cohort 3 donors. In this sample, this clone turned up a few times. The CDR3 spans 17 residues. Trimming shortened V by 3 bases and J by 5 bases, and 18 bases separated the two germline ends. Germline V gene sequence: CDR1 KGHDR, CDR2 SFDVKD.

The rearrangement joins TRBV24-1 to TRBJ2-2, with D possibly matching TRBD1 (8 bases). The clonotype was recovered from a man aged 25 to 45 who had recovered from COVID-19. Input material: PBMCs or T cells enriched from blood (not recorded which). As DNA, the CDR3 is TGTGCCACCAGTGATGAACATGGACAGGGAGGGACCGGGGAGCTGTTTTTT. Its protein is CATSDEHGQGGTGELFF.